Following are 12 T cell receptor beta chains from one sample sequenced in a study of siplizumab effects on memory and regulatory T cells. Here immunoSEQ multiplex PCR was the method, and the copy in TCRdb shows in-frame clones only, minus some. The table lists around 100,000 clones, over 90% of them singletons. Sequenced sample: Tregs sorted from blood. These TCRs come from a human donor in good health.

CDR3 nucleotide sequence: TGTGCCAGCAGCTCAGGGGGGACAGGGTCAGCAGATACGCAGTATTTT. Its protein product is CASSSGGTGSADTQYF. This chain links TRBV5-4 with TRBJ2-3, with TRBD1 identical over 9 bases. The CDR3 is made up of 16 amino acids. CDR1 is SGHNT, CDR2 YYREEE, per germline (reference sequence). V dropped 3 bases and J dropped 4; count of bases not matched to a gene: 9.

The sample holds one count of this clone. The rearrangement joins TRBV27 to TRBJ1-6; D is unresolved. The germline CDR1 and CDR2 sequences are MNHEY and SMNVEV (reference sequence). V was trimmed by 9 bases and J by 2 bases, leaving 11 bases between them. CDR3 size: 14 residues. The CDR3 here is CASWPATYNSPLHF. CDR3 coding DNA: TGTGCCAGTTGGCCGGCGACCTATAATTCACCCCTCCACTTT.

V and J are TRBV2 and TRBJ2-5; 7 bases agree with TRBD1. The J call may be faulty, since TRBJ2-7 better matches the DNA end. Germline V gene sequence: CDR1 SNHLY, CDR2 FYNNEI. The CDR3 sequence is 15 residues long. CDR3 loop: CASSVGRDRRYEQYF. As DNA, the CDR3 is TGTGCCAGCAGCGTTGGACGGGACAGACGCTACGAGCAGTACTTC.

The rearrangement joins TRBV4-3 to TRBJ2-3; the D call may be TRBD1 or TRBD2 (6 bases each). Germline loops: CDR1 LGHNA, CDR2 YSLEER. The CDR3 contains 14 residues. Trimming removed 4 bases from V and 3 bases from J, with 11 bases in between. CDR3 nucleotides: TGCGCCAGCAGCCCGAGGAGGGGGACAGATACGCAGTATTTT. It yields the protein CASSPRRGTDTQYF.

V usage is TRBV6-1 and J usage is TRBJ1-2; tentative D call: TRBD1 (6 bases). There are 13 residues in the CDR3. Trimming shortened V by 9 bases and J by 4 bases, and 15 bases separated the two germline ends. Germline CDR1 reads MNHNS; CDR2 reads SASEGT. Here the CDR3 reads CASCNSRGYGYTF. CDR3 sequence (DNA): TGTGCCAGTTGTAATAGCAGGGGCTATGGCTACACCTTC.

The chain couples TRBV7-8 to TRBJ2-5; 11 bases are a match to TRBD1. Germline V gene data show CDR1 as SGHVS and CDR2 as FQNEAQ. The CDR3 length is 17 residues. V gave up 4 bases and J gave up 4 bases; unmatched junction bases: 11. The CDR3 DNA reads TGTGCCAGCAGCTCCTCTATGGGGACAGGGGGTAGAGAGACCCAGTACTTC. It encodes CASSSSMGTGGRETQYF.

This clone was detected once. The chain joins TRBV15 to TRBJ1-4, with D possibly matching TRBD1 (6 bases). V lost 3 bases and J lost 1, with 9 bases in between. The V gene's germline CDR1 is LNHNV and CDR2 YYDKDF (reference sequence). The CDR3 is 15 residues long. The CDR3 DNA reads TGTGCCACCAGCAGGGACAGACTAACTAATGAAAAACTGTTTTTT. This encodes CATSRDRLTNEKLFF.

The chain joins TRBV25-1 to TRBJ2-5; 10 bases line up with TRBD2. This CDR3 has 17 residues. CDR1 MGHDK and CDR2 SYGVNS come from the germline V gene. V was pared by 1 base and J by 5 bases, with 10 bases of the junction left unmatched. CDR3 amino acids: CASSEFELAGSRETQYF. For the CDR3, the DNA is TGTGCCAGCAGTGAATTCGAACTAGCGGGATCAAGGGAGACCCAGTACTTC. Looking up the rest from reference TRBV25-1 and TRBJ2-5 gives the full variable domain: EADIYQTPRYLVIGTGKKITLECSQTMGHDKMYWYQQDPGMELHLIHYSYGVNSTEKGDLSSESTVSRIRTEHFPLTLESARPSHTSQYLCASSEFELAGSRETQYFGPGTRLLVL.

This chain links TRBV19 with TRBJ2-5; 9 bases are shared with TRBD2. Germline loops: CDR1 LNHDA, CDR2 SQIVND (reference sequence). J was trimmed by 0 bases and V by 5 bases; bases with no gene match: 7. The CDR3 extends over 16 amino acids. CDR3 bases: TGTGCCAGTAGTGGGGGAACTAGCGGGTACCAAGAGACCCAGTACTTC. Protein sequence: CASSGGTSGYQETQYF.

The CDR3 coding sequence is TGTGCCATCAGTGACCCGGACAGGTTGCAGTACTTC. It specifies CAISDPDRLQYF. The chain uses TRBV10-3 and TRBJ2-7, with TRBD1 matching 7 bases. V was clipped by 3 bases and J by 9 bases; unmatched bases: 5. The CDR3 covers 12 residues. Germline-derived CDR1 and CDR2 are ENHRY and SYGVKD.

The chain links TRBV14 to TRBJ1-5; D unclear. The germline CDR1 and CDR2 sequences are SGHDN and FVKESK. CDR3 length equals 13 residues. Trimming shortened V by 4 bases and J by 5 bases, and 9 bases separated the two germline ends. CDR3 protein: CASSPSGHQPQHF. In DNA, the CDR3 is TGTGCCAGCAGCCCTTCGGGTCATCAGCCCCAGCATTTT. The entire variable domain, with the rest obtained from reference TRBV14 and TRBJ1-5, is as follows: EAGVTQFPSHSVIEKGQTVTLRCDPISGHDNLYWYRRVMGKEIKFLLHFVKESKQDESGMPNNRFLAERTGGTYSTLKVQPAELEDSGVYFCASSPSGHQPQHFGDGTRLSIL.

The chain carries TRBV11-2 and TRBJ2-7; 9 positions agree with TRBD2. V lost 0 bases and J lost 4; bases outside the gene matches: 16. The CDR3 is made up of 19 amino acids. Germline CDR1 is SGHAT and CDR2 is FQNNGV. CDR3 DNA: TGTGCCAGCAGCTTAGATCGGTCTAGCGGGACACTCCTGTGGTACGAGCAGTACTTC. Translated, it gives CASSLDRSSGTLLWYEQYF.